This T cell receptor beta chain was profiled in a study of OX40 agonist ivuxolimab in advanced cancers. For the study at large: Partial responses occurred in Three dose-escalation patients, one with hepatocellular carcinoma and two with cutaneous melanoma.

Study-level points and caveats: Partial responders at 0.1-3.0 mg/kg had among the lowest clonal expansion.

Note on this clone: Its antigen is currently unknown.

Germline V gene sequence: CDR1 PRHDT, CDR2 FYEKMQ (reference sequence). V gave up 4 bases and J gave up 2 bases; unmatched junction bases: 8. The CDR3 length is 17 residues. Libraries were prepared by immunoSEQ multiplex PCR; TCRdb keeps only in-frame clonotypes and omits some of them. This table has around 90,000 clones, more than 80% appearing once. The rearrangement joins TRBV13 to TRBJ1-4; 9 nucleotides line up with TRBD1. Specimen: CD4+ or CD8+ T cells sorted from blood, collected in a trial of the OX40 agonist ivuxolimab. The source is an adult with an advanced solid tumor such as melanoma, head and neck, liver or kidney cancer. Here the CDR3 reads CASSWTGEVRTNEKLFF. In DNA form, the CDR3 reads TGTGCCAGCAGCTGGACAGGGGAGGTTCGGACTAATGAAAAACTGTTTTTT. Supplemented by reference TRBV13 and TRBJ1-4, the full variable domain reads AAGVIQSPRHLIKEKRETATLKCYPIPRHDTVYWYQQGPGQDPQFLISFYEKMQSDKGSIPDRFSAQQFSDYHSELNMSSLELGDSALYFCASSWTGEVRTNEKLFFGSGTQLSVL.